A selection of T cell receptor beta chains follows, all from one sample in a study of molecular identifiers for immune sequencing clone quantification. TCRdb re-called the PCR reads through MiXCR, storing one row per CDR3 protein. The sample lists 550,000 to 750,000 distinct CDR3 sequences, less than 20% occurring once. The specimen was naive CD8+ T cells from blood, with Jurkat cell RNA spiked in. These receptors came from a human donor in good health. Some libraries in this study had Jurkat cell RNA spiked in. The CDR3 runs from the conserved cysteine through the conserved F or W. D genes are given only for firm matches. Not all rows give a size; the values are once, few, many and, for expanded clones, a class.

j_call d_call clone_size v_call cdr3_aa cdr3_nt
TRBJ2-3 TRBD2 many TRBV3-1 CASSLPGLVEVTQYF TGTGCCAGCAGCCTTCCGGGACTAGTGGAAGTTACGCAGTATTTT
TRBJ1-5 TRBD1 many TRBV27 CASSLSGTGNQPQHF TGTGCCAGCAGTTTGAGTGGGACAGGCAATCAGCCCCAGCATTTT
TRBJ2-3 . many TRBV4-3 CASSQDRTGPDTQYF TGCGCCAGCAGCCAAGATAGAACAGGGCCGGATACGCAGTATTTT
TRBJ2-1 . few TRBV28 CASLSRRSYNEQFF TGTGCCAGCTTATCGCGCCGCTCCTACAATGAGCAGTTCTTC
TRBJ2-3 TRBD2 many TRBV5-5 CASSSGLAGGVPTDTQYF TGTGCCAGCAGCTCGGGACTAGCGGGAGGGGTACCCACAGATACGCAGTATTTT
TRBJ1-1 . many TRBV28 CASSSDRHEAFF TGTGCCAGCAGTTCTGACAGACATGAAGCTTTCTTT
TRBJ2-5 . many TRBV7-9 CASSLADSLQETQYF TGTGCCAGCAGCTTAGCGGACAGCCTCCAAGAGACCCAGTACTTC
TRBJ2-5 TRBD2 many TRBV13 CASSPRLAEPQETQYF TGTGCCAGCAGCCCCCGACTAGCGGAGCCTCAAGAGACCCAGTACTTC
TRBJ2-5 TRBD2 many TRBV27 CASSLHPGLQQETQYF TGTGCCAGCAGTTTACATCCGGGACTACAACAAGAGACCCAGTACTTC
TRBJ2-3 TRBD1 many TRBV4-1 CASSPLIRDRGTDTQYF TGCGCCAGCAGCCCCCTAATCCGGGACAGGGGGACAGATACGCAGTATTTT
TRBJ2-7 . many TRBV5-6 CASSFTSSNEQYF TGTGCCAGCAGCTTTACTAGCTCCAACGAGCAGTACTTC
TRBJ2-3 . . TRBV19 CASSGTAGWTDTQYF TGTGCCAGTAGCGGTACGGCAGGGTGGACAGATACGCAGTATTTT
TRBJ1-4 . many TRBV2 CASRGTAATNEKLFF TGTGCCAGCAGAGGGACGGCTGCAACTAATGAAAAACTGTTTTTT
TRBJ1-1 . . TRBV20-1 CSASLLGLGNTEAFF TGCAGTGCTAGCCTTCTAGGATTAGGGAACACTGAAGCTTTCTTT
TRBJ2-6 . many TRBV27 CASMVGVIGPHSGANVLTF TGTGCCAGCATGGTAGGAGTGATTGGCCCCCACTCTGGGGCCAACGTCCTGACTTTC
TRBJ1-1 . many TRBV14 CASTFQPGTEAFF TGTGCCAGCACCTTCCAGCCGGGCACTGAAGCTTTCTTT
TRBJ2-5 TRBD2 many TRBV29-1 CSVEPAGTPKETQYF TGCAGCGTTGAGCCAGCGGGGACTCCTAAAGAGACCCAGTACTTC
TRBJ2-7 TRBD1 many TRBV19 CASSIRPSTGVYEQYF TGTGCCAGTAGTATTAGGCCATCGACAGGGGTCTACGAGCAGTACTTC
TRBJ1-1 . many TRBV7-8 CASSRSSITEAFF TGTGCCAGCAGCAGAAGTTCGATCACTGAAGCTTTCTTT
TRBJ1-1 . many TRBV6-5 CASSYSRSTEAFF TGTGCCAGCAGTTACTCGAGGAGCACTGAAGCTTTCTTT
TRBJ2-1 . many TRBV11-3 CASSFSPPNEQFF TGTGCCAGCAGCTTTAGCCCCCCCAATGAGCAGTTCTTC
TRBJ1-5 . many TRBV19 CASSMVREINQPQHF TGTGCCAGTAGTATGGTCCGGGAAATCAATCAGCCCCAGCATTTT
TRBJ1-4 TRBD1 few TRBV15 CATSEQGAATNEKLFF TGTGCCACCAGCGAACAGGGGGCTGCAACTAATGAAAAACTGTTTTTT
TRBJ2-5 . many TRBV25-1 CASTSPRSQTQYF TGTGCCAGCACCAGCCCCAGGTCGCAGACCCAGTACTTC
TRBJ2-3 TRBD1 few TRBV5-8 CASSLRQGSTDTQYF TGTGCCAGCAGCTTACGACAGGGCAGCACAGATACGCAGTATTTT
TRBJ2-5 TRBD2 many TRBV29-1 CSVEDGTGGPLETQYF TGCAGCGTTGAAGATGGGACGGGAGGGCCTCTGGAGACCCAGTACTTC
TRBJ1-4 TRBD1 many TRBV9 CASSVAQGANEKLFF TGTGCCAGCAGCGTAGCTCAGGGGGCTAATGAAAAACTGTTTTTT
TRBJ2-5 . many TRBV4-3 CASSQDPGGKETQYF TGCGCCAGCAGCCAAGATCCGGGGGGCAAGGAGACCCAGTACTTC
TRBJ2-5 . many TRBV27 CASSPQNKETQYF TGTGCCAGCAGCCCGCAGAATAAAGAGACCCAGTACTTC
TRBJ2-7 . many TRBV9 CASSVGDGYEQYF TGTGCCAGCAGCGTCGGAGACGGCTACGAGCAGTACTTC
TRBJ2-7 . few TRBV5-3 CASSEGYYEQYF TGTGCCAGCAGCGAGGGGTACTACGAGCAGTACTTC
TRBJ2-7 TRBD1 many TRBV7-6 CASSSRDRVPYEQYF TGTGCCAGCAGCTCCAGAGACAGGGTACCCTACGAGCAGTACTTC
TRBJ2-7 . . TRBV6-2/TRBV6-3 CASSFSSALAWSYEQYF TGTGCCAGCAGTTTCAGCTCCGCACTAGCCTGGTCCTACGAGCAGTACTTC
TRBJ1-1 . many TRBV4-1 CASSQDQASNTEAFF TGCGCCAGCAGCCAAGATCAGGCTTCGAACACTGAAGCTTTCTTT
TRBJ2-1 TRBD1 . TRBV2 CASSGGQGLAKDNEQFF TGTGCCAGCAGTGGGGGACAGGGCCTAGCGAAGGACAATGAGCAGTTCTTC
TRBJ2-1 . many TRBV19 CASSIVTEDEQFF TGTGCCAGTAGTATAGTGACAGAAGATGAGCAGTTCTTC
TRBJ1-4 . many TRBV29-1 CSASGLGYEKLFF TGCAGCGCGTCGGGGTTAGGGTATGAAAAACTGTTTTTT
TRBJ2-7 TRBD2 . TRBV27 CASSTSGAYEQYF TGTGCCAGCAGTACTAGCGGGGCCTACGAGCAGTACTTC
TRBJ2-3 . many TRBV3-1 CASSQDRSRAGEDTQYF TGTGCCAGCAGCCAAGATCGGTCAAGGGCAGGGGAAGATACGCAGTATTTT
TRBJ2-5 TRBD2 many TRBV6-5 CASSVAGGGETQYF TGTGCCAGCAGTGTAGCGGGGGGGGGAGAGACCCAGTACTTC
TRBJ1-1 TRBD1 . TRBV6-2/TRBV6-3 CASSYRDRGETEAFF TGTGCCAGCAGTTACAGGGACAGGGGGGAAACTGAAGCTTTCTTT
TRBJ2-6 . many TRBV28 CASSLGGDTGANVLTF TGTGCCAGCAGTTTAGGAGGGGATACTGGGGCCAACGTCCTGACTTTC
TRBJ1-5 . many TRBV12-3/TRBV12-4 CASSPARQSINQPQHF TGTGCCAGCAGTCCCGCTCGGCAGTCGATTAATCAGCCCCAGCATTTT
TRBJ1-1 TRBD1 many TRBV7-8 CASSLGFDREMNTEAFF TGTGCCAGCAGCTTAGGATTCGACAGGGAGATGAACACTGAAGCTTTCTTT
TRBJ2-7 . . TRBV27 CASSPGIKTYEQYF TGTGCCAGCAGTCCGGGAATAAAGACCTACGAGCAGTACTTC
TRBJ1-2 . . TRBV4-1 CASSQDETRKYYGYTF TGCGCCAGCAGCCAAGACGAAACACGAAAGTACTATGGCTACACCTTC
TRBJ2-7 . many TRBV11-2 CASSPYAGATYEQYF TGTGCCAGCAGCCCCTATGCAGGGGCCACCTACGAGCAGTACTTC
TRBJ1-3 . few TRBV19 CASTWGYGSGNTIYF TGTGCCAGTACCTGGGGTTATGGATCTGGAAACACCATATATTTT